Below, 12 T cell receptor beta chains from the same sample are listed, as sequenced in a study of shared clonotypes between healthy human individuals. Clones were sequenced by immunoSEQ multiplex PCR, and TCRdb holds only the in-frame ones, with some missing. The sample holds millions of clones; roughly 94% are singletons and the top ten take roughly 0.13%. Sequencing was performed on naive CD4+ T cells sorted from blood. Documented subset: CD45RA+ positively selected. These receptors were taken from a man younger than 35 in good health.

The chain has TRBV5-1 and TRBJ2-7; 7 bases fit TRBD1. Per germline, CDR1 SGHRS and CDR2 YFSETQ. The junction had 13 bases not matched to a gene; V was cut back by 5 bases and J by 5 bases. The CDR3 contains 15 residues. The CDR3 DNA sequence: TGCGCCAGCAGATTGAGCTCGGGACAGTCCGACGAGCAGTACTTC. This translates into CASRLSSGQSDEQYF.

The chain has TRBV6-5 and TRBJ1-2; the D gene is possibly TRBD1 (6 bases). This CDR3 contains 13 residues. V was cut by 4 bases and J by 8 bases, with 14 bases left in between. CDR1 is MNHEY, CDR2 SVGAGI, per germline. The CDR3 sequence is CASSWERGGGYTF. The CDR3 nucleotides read TGTGCCAGCAGTTGGGAGAGAGGGGGAGGCTACACCTTC.

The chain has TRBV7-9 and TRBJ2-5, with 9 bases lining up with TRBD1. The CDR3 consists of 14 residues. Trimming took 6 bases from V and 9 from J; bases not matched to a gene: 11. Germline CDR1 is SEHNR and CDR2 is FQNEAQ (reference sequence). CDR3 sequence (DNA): TGTGCCAGCAGTCCCGTGCCGGGACAGGGAGCCCAGTACTTC. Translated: CASSPVPGQGAQYF.

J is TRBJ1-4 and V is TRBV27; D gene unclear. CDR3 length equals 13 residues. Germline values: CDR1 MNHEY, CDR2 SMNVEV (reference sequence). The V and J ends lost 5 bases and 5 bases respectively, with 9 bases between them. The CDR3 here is CASSKAGNEKLFF. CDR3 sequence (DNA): TGTGCCAGCAGTAAGGCAGGAAATGAAAAACTGTTTTTT. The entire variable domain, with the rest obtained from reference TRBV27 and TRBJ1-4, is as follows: EAQVTQNPRYLITVTGKKLTVTCSQNMNHEYMSWYRQDPGLGLRQIYYSMNVEVTDKGDVPEGYKVSRKEKRNFPLILESPSPNQTSLYFCASSKAGNEKLFFGSGTQLSVL.

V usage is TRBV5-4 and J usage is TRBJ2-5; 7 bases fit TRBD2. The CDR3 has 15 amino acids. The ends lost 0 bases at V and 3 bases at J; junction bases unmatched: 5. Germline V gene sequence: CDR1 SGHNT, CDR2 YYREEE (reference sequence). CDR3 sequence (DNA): TGTGCCAGCAGCTTGGGCCCTACTAGCGAAGAGACCCAGTACTTC. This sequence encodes CASSLGPTSEETQYF.

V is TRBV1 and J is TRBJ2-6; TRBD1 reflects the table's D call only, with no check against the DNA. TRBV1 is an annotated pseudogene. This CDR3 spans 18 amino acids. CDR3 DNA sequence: TGCACCAGCAGCCCCCCCGGACAGGTTATTTCTGGGGCCAACGTCCTGACTTTC. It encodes CTSSPPGQVISGANVLTF.

The CDR3 loop reads CASSLAGAPTNYGYTF. The CDR3 bases are TGTGCCAGCAGCTTAGCAGGGGCCCCAACTAACTATGGCTACACCTTC. The chain carries TRBV7-9 and TRBJ1-2, with D perhaps TRBD1 (5 bases). Germline CDR1 SEHNR, CDR2 FQNEAQ (reference sequence). The length of the CDR3 is 16 residues. Trimming cost V 0 bases and J 0 bases, with 11 bases left between them. Drawing the rest from reference TRBV7-9 and TRBJ1-2, the complete variable domain is DTGVSQNPRHKITKRGQNVTFRCDPISEHNRLYWYRQTLGQGPEFLTYFQNEAQLEKSRLLSDRFSAERPKGSFSTLEIQRTEQGDSAMYLCASSLAGAPTNYGYTFGSGTRLTVV.

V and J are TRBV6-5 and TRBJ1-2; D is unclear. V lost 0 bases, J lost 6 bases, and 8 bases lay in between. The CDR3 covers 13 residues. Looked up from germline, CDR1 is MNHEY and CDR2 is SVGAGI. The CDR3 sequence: CASSYSNGNGYTF. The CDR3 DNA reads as TGTGCCAGCAGTTACTCGAACGGGAATGGCTACACCTTC.

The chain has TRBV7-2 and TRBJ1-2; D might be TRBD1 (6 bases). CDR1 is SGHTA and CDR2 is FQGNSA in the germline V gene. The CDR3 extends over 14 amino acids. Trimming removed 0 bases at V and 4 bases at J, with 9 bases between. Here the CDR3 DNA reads TGTGCCAGCAGCTTAGCGGGGGCTGTCTATGGCTACACCTTC. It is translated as CASSLAGAVYGYTF.

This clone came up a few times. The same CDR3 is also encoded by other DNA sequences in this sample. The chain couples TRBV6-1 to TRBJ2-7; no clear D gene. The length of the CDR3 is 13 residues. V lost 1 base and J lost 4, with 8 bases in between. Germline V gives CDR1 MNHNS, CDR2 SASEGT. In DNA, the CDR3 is TGTGCCAGCAGTGAAGGGTTTTCTTACGAGCAGTACTTC. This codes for CASSEGFSYEQYF.

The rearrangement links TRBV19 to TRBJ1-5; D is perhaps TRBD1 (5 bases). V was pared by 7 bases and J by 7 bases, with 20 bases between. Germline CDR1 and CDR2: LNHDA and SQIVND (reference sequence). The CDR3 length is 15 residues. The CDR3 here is CASTRDGTGGQPQHF. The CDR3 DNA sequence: TGTGCCAGTACTCGAGACGGAACCGGGGGACAGCCCCAGCATTTT.

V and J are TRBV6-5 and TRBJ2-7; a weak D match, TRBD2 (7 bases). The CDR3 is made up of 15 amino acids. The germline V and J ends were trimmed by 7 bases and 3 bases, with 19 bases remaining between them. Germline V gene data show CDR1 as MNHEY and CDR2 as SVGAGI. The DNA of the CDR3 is TGTGCCAGCACTTCACTGGGAGCGGGACACTACGAGCAGTACTTC. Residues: CASTSLGAGHYEQYF.